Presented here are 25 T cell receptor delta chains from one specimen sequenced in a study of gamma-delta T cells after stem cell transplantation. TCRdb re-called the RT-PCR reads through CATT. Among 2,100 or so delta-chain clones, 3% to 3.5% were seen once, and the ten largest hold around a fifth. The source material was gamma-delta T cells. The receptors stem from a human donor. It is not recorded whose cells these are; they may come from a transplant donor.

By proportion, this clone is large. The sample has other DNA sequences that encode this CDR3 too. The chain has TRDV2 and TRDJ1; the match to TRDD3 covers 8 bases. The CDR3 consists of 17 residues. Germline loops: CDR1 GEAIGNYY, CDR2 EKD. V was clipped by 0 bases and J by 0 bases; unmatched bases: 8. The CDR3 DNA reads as TGTGCCTGTGACACCGTGGGGATACTTGGGGACACCGATAAACTCATCTTT. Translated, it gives CACDTVGILGDTDKLIF.

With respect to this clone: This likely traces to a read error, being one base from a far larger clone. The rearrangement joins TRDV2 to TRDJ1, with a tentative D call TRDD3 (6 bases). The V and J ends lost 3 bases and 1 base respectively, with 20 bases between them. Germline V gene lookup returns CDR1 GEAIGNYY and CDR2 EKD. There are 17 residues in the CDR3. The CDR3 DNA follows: TGTGCCTGTGACTCGCTACGGACGGGGGGAATCACCGATAAACTCATCTTT. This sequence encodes CACDSLRTGGITDKLIF.

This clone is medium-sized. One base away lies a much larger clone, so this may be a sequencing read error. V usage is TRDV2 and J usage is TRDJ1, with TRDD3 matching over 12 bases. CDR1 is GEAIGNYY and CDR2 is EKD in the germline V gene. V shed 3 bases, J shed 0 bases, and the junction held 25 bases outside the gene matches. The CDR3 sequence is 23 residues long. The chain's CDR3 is CACDSIPAAGGYAGQGYTDKLIF. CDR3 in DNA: TGTGCCTGTGACTCCATTCCCGCGGCTGGGGGATACGCAGGTCAGGGGTACACCGATAAACTCATCTTT.

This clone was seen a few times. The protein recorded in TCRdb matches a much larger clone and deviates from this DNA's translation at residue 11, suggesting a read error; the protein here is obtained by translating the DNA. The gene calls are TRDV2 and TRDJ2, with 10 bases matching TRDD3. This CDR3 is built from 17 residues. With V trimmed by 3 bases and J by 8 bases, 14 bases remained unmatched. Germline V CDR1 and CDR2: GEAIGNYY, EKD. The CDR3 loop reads CACDPLTGGSHSAQLFF. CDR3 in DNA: TGTGCCTGTGACCCTCTTACTGGGGGATCCCACTCCGCACAACTCTTCTTT.

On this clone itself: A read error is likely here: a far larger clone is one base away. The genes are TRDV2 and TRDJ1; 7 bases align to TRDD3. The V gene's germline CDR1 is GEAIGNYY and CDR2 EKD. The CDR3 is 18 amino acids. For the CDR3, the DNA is TGTGCCTGTGGCACCGTGTCTGGGGGTCCCCCTCTGGGCGATAAACTCATCTTT. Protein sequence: CACGTVSGGPPLGDKLIF.

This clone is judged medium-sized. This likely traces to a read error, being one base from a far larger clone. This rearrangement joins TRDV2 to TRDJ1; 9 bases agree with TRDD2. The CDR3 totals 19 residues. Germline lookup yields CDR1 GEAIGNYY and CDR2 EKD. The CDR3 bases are TGTGCCCGTGACTCCCTTCCTACTGAACTGGGGTCCAACACCGATAAACTCATCTTT. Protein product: CARDSLPTELGSNTDKLIF.

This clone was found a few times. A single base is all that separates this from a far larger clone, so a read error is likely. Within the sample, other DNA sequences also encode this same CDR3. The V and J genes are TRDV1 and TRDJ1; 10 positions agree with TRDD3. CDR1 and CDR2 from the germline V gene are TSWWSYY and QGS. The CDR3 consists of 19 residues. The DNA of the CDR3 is TGCGCTCTTGGGGAATTGGTCCCGAGCTGGGGGATAGGAACCGATAAACTCATCTTT. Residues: CALGELVPSWGIGTDKLIF.

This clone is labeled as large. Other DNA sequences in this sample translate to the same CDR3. CDR3 in DNA: TGTGCCTGTGACACCGCTGGGGGACACGCCGAGTACACCGATAAACTCATCTTT. It encodes CACDTAGGHAEYTDKLIF. J is TRDJ1 and V is TRDV2; 8 positions match TRDD3. There are 18 residues in the CDR3. Germline V gene data show CDR1 as GEAIGNYY and CDR2 as EKD. V shed 0 bases, J shed 0 bases, and the junction held 11 bases outside the gene matches.

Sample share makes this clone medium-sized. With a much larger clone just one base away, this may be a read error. CDR3 sequence (DNA): TGTGCCTGTGACACCCTCCACCGTACTGGGGGACCCACCGATAAACTCATCTTT. Protein product: CACDTLHRTGGPTDKLIF. V and J are TRDV2 and TRDJ1; 9 bases agree with TRDD3. The J segment lost 1 base and the V segment lost 0 bases, leaving 11 bases of the junction unmatched. CDR1 and CDR2 from the germline V gene are GEAIGNYY and EKD. The CDR3 has 18 residues.

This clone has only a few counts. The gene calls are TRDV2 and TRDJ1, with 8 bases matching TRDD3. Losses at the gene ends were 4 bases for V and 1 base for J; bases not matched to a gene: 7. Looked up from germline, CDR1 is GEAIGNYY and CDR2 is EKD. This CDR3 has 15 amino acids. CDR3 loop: CACDLLGATTDKLIF. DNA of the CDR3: TGTGCCTGTGATTTACTGGGGGCAACCACCGATAAACTCATCTTT.

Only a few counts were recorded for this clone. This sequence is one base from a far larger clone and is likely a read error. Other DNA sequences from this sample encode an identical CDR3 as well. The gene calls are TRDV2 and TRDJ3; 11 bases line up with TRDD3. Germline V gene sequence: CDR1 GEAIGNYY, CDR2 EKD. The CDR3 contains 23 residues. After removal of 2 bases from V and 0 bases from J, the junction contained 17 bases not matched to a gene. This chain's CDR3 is CACDIVLTGGYPVGSWDTRQMFF. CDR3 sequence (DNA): TGTGCCTGTGACATCGTGTTGACTGGGGGATATCCTGTGGGCTCCTGGGACACCCGACAGATGTTTTTC.

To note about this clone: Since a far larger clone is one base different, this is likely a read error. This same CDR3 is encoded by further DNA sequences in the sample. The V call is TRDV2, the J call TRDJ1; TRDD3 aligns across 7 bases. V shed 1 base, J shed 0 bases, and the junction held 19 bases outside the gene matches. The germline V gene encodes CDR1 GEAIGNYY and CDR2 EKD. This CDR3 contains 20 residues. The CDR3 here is CACDTLRTALGGLYTDKLIF. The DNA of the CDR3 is TGTGCCTGTGACACTCTACGCACCGCGCTGGGGGGTCTGTACACCGATAAACTCATCTTT.

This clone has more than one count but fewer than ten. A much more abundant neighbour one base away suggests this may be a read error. Here the CDR3 DNA reads TGTGCCTGTGACACCTTACTGGGGGATACGCGGCGCAAGCCCGATAAACCCATCTTT. The encoded protein is CACDTLLGDTRRKPDKPIF. The rearrangement uses TRDV2 and TRDJ1, with 13 bases aligning to TRDD3. This CDR3 is built from 19 residues. Germline loops: CDR1 GEAIGNYY, CDR2 EKD.

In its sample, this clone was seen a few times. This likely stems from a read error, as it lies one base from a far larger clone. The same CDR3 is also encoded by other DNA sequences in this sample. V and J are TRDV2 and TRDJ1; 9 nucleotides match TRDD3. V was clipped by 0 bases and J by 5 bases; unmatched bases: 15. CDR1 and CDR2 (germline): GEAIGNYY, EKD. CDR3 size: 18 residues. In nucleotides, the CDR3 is TGTGCCTGTGACACCGTGGTGGGTACTGGGGGACCCACTGATAAACTCATCTTT. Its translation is CACDTVVGTGGPTDKLIF.

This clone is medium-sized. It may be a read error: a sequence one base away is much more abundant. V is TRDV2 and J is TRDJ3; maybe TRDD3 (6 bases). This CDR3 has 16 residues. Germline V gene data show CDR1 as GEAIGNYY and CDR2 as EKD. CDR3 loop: CACDSISSWGTRQMFF. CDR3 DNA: TGTGCCTGTGACTCGATTAGCTCCTGGGGCACCCGACAGATGTTTTTC.

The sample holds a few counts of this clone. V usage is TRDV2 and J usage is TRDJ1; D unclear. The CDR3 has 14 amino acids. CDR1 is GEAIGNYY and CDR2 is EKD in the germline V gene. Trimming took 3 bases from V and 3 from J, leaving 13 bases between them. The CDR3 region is CACDLIQGSDKLIF. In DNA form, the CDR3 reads TGTGCCTGTGACCTGATTCAAGGGTCCGATAAACTCATCTTT.

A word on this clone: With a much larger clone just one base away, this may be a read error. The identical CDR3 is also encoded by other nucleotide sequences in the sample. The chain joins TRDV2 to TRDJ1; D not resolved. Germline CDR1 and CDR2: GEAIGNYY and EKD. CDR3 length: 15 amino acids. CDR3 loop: CACDFLKRDTDKLIF. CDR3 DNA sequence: TGTGCCTGTGACTTTTTAAAACGCGACACCGATAAGCTCATCTTT.

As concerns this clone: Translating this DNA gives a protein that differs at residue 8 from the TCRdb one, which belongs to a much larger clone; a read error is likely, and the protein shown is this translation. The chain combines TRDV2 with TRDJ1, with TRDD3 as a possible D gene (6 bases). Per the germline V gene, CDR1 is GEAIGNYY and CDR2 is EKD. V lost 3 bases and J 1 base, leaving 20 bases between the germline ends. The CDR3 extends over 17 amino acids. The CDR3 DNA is TGTGCCTGTGACCCGCTACGGGCGGGGGGAATCACCGATAAACTCATCTTT. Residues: CACDPLRAGGITDKLIF.

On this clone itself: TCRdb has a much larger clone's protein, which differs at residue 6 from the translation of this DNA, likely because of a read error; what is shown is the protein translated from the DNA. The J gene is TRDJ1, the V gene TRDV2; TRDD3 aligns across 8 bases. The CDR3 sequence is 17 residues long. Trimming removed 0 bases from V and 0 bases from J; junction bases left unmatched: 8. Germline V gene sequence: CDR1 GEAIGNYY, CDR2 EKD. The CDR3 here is CACDTVLGAANTDKLIF. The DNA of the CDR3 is TGTGCCTGTGACACCGTACTGGGGGCCGCCAACACCGATAAACTCATCTTT.

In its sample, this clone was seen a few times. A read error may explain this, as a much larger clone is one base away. CDR3 nucleotide sequence: TGTGCCTGTGACGCTTTGGGGGACACCGATGAACTCATCTTT. This codes for CACDALGDTDELIF. The chain combines TRDV2 with TRDJ1, with 7 bases aligning to TRDD3. The CDR3 sequence is 14 residues long. Germline CDR1 is GEAIGNYY and CDR2 is EKD.

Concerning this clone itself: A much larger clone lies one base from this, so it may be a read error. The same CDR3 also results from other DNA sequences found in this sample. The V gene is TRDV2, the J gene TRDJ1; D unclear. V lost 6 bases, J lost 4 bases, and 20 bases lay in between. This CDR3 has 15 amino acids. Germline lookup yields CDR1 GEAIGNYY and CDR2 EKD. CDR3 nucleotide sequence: TGTGCCTGTATACTTGTACCCGGCGAGGACGATAAACTCATCTTT. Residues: CACILVPGEDDKLIF.

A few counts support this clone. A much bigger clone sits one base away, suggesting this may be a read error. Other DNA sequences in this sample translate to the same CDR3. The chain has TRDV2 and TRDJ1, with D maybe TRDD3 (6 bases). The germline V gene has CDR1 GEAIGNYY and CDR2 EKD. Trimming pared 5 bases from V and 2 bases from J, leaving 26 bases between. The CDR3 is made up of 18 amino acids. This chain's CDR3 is CACAGIRGVGGDTDKLIF. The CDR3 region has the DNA TGTGCCTGTGCCGGAATAAGGGGCGTGGGTGGGGATACCGATAAACTCATCTTT.

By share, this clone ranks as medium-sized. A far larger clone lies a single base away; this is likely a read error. CDR3 DNA sequence: TGTGCCTGTGATTTACTGGGGGCTCAGTACACCGATAAACCCATCTTT. Translating gives CACDLLGAQYTDKPIF. The chain is built from TRDV2 and TRDJ1; 8 nucleotides line up with TRDD3. The CDR3 sequence is 16 residues long. CDR1 is GEAIGNYY, CDR2 EKD, per germline.

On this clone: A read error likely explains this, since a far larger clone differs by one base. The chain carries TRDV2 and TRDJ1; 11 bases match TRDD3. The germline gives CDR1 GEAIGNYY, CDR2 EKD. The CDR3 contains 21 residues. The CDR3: CACDTVARTSGGYSSTAKLIF. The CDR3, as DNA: TGTGCCTGTGACACCGTTGCCAGGACGTCTGGGGGATACTCCTCCACCGCTAAACTCATCTTT.

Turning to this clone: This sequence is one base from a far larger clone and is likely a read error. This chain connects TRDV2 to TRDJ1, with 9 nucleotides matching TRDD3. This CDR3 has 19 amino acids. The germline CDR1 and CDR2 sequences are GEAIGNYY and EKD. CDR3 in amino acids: CACGTVRGILSTWADKLIF. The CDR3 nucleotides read TGTGCCTGTGGCACCGTAAGGGGGATACTTTCAACTTGGGCCGATAAACTCATCTTT.